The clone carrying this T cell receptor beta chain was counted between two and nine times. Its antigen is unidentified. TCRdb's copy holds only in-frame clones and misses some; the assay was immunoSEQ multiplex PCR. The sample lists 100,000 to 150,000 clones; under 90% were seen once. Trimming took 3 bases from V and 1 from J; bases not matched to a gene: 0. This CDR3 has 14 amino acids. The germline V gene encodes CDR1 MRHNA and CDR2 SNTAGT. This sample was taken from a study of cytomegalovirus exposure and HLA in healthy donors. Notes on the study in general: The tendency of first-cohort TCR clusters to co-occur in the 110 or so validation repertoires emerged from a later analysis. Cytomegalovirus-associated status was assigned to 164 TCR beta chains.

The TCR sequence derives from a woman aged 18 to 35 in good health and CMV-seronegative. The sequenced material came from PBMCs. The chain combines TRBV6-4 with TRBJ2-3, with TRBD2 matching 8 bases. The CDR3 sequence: CASSEREGTDTQYF. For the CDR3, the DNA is TGTGCCAGCAGTGAGCGGGAGGGCACAGATACGCAGTATTTT.